The T cell receptor (beta chain) described here comes from a study of tumor-infiltrating lymphocytes in localized non-small cell lung cancer. Clones were sequenced by immunoSEQ multiplex PCR, and TCRdb holds only the in-frame ones, with some missing. Of more than 8,500 clones detected, around 82% appear once; the ten largest clones hold roughly a sixth. CDR3 length: 17 residues. In germline, CDR1 is MGHRA, CDR2 YSYEKL. J gave up 1 base and V 1 base, and 4 bases lay outside the gene matches. Sample: uninvolved lung tissue not adjacent to the tumor. The chain carries TRBV4-1 and TRBJ2-2; 9 nucleotides align to TRBD1. The TCR sequence derives from a human donor with non-small cell lung cancer. DNA of the CDR3: TGCGCCAGCAGCCAAGTAGGGACAGGGAGGAACACCGGGGAGCTGTTTTTT. This gives the protein CASSQVGTGRNTGELFF.